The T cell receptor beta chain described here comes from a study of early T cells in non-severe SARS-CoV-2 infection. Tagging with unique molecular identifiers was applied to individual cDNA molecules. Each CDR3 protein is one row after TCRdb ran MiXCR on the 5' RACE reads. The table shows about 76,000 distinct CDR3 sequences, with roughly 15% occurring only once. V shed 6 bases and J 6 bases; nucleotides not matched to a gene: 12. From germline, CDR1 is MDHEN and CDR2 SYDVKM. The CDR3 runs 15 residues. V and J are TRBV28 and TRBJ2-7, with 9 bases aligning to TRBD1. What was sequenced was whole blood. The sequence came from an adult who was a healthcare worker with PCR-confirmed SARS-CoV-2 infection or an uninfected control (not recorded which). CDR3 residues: CASSGWGQGAGEQYF. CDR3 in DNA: TGTGCCAGCAGCGGTTGGGGACAGGGCGCCGGCGAGCAGTACTTC.